This paragraph reports one T cell receptor (beta chain). V shed 4 bases, J shed 5 bases, and the junction held 7 bases outside the gene matches. Germline V gene data show CDR1 as SGHRS and CDR2 as YFSETQ. This CDR3 has 14 residues. These data belong to a study of shared clonotypes between healthy human individuals. Overall study context: Researchers drew samples from a couple of women and three men aged 18 to 49.

The table came from immunoSEQ multiplex PCR; TCRdb's copy has only in-frame clones and leaves some out. This sample carries over a million clones, around 97% of them seen once, and the ten largest clones take about 1.2%. Only Caucasian adults living in Nashville, Tennessee served as donors. Sample: naive CD4+ T cells sorted from blood. Subset denoted: CD45RA+ positively selected. This receptor was obtained from a man aged 25-45 years in good health. The rearrangement joins TRBV5-1 to TRBJ2-7, with TRBD2 matching over 9 bases. The CDR3, as DNA: TGCGCCAGCAGCCGTAGCGGGAGTGAGGACGAGCAGTACTTC. Its protein product is CASSRSGSEDEQYF. The variable domain in full, completed from reference TRBV5-1 and TRBJ2-7, reads KAGVTQTPRYLIKTRGQQVTLSCSPISGHRSVSWYQQTPGQGLQFLFEYFSETQRNKGNFPGRFSGRQFSNSRSEMNVSTLELGDSALYLCASSRSGSEDEQYFGPGTRLTVT.